This is a list of T cell receptor beta chains from one sample in a study of blood T cell repertoires in COVID-19. TCRdb's copy holds only in-frame clones and misses some; the assay was immunoSEQ multiplex PCR. The sample has some 180,000 clones, about 80% seen once. The sample taken for sequencing was PBMCs or T cells enriched from blood (not recorded which). The receptor set was obtained from a man aged 60-69 years who had been exposed to COVID-19. CDR3s include the opening cysteine and the closing phenylalanine or tryptophan. The order of the fields is clone size, V gene, J gene, D gene, CDR3 protein, CDR3 DNA. The D gene is left open where the match is weak. Some rows mark clone size as missing; the rest say once, few, many or name a class of expanded clone.

.	TRBV11-3	TRBJ1-1	.	CASSRSGNTEAFF	TGTGCCAGCAGCCGCTCCGGGAACACTGAAGCTTTCTTT
.	TRBV29-1	TRBJ2-7	TRBD1	CSVGTGAYEQYF	TGCAGCGTTGGGACAGGGGCCTACGAGCAGTACTTC
once	TRBV15	TRBJ2-5	.	CATSRQGIEETQYF	TGTGCCACCAGCAGACAGGGGATCGAAGAGACCCAGTACTTC
.	TRBV15	TRBJ1-1	TRBD1	CATSRTGAITEAFF	TGTGCCACCAGCAGGACAGGGGCTATCACTGAAGCTTTCTTT
.	TRBV11-2	TRBJ2-3	.	CASSHRRSPGRDTQYF	TGTGCCAGCAGCCACCGTAGGTCCCCAGGTAGAGATACGCAGTATTTT
.	TRBV7-9	TRBJ1-1	.	CASTPRMMNTEAFF	TGTGCCAGTACCCCGCGGATGATGAACACTGAAGCTTTCTTT
.	TRBV5-5	TRBJ1-5	TRBD1	CASSQTGGWNQPQHF	TGTGCCAGCAGCCAGACAGGGGGCTGGAATCAGCCCCAGCATTTT
.	TRBV15	TRBJ1-4	.	CATSRAGAGEEKLFF	TGTGCCACCAGCAGAGCGGGGGCGGGGGAAGAAAAACTGTTTTTT
.	TRBV6-2/TRBV6-3	TRBJ1-2	.	CASSRPGQNYGYTF	TGTGCCAGCAGCCGACCCGGACAGAACTATGGCTACACCTTC
few	TRBV30	TRBJ2-1	TRBD1	CAWSKNRGVYNEQFF	TGTGCCTGGAGTAAAAACAGGGGAGTCTACAATGAGCAGTTCTTC
.	TRBV10-1	TRBJ2-1	.	CASSDRRSSYNEQFF	TGCGCCAGCAGTGACCGTCGGAGCTCCTACAATGAGCAGTTCTTC
.	TRBV27	TRBJ1-1	TRBD1	CASSWQGGRGTEAFF	TGTGCCAGCAGTTGGCAGGGGGGAAGGGGCACTGAAGCTTTCTTT
.	TRBV9	TRBJ2-3	TRBD2	CASSPGTSGKGTDTQYF	TGTGCCAGCAGCCCCGGGACTAGCGGGAAGGGGACAGATACGCAGTATTTT
.	TRBV29-1	TRBJ2-3	.	CSVGGGTDTQYF	TGCAGCGTTGGCGGGGGCACAGATACGCAGTATTTT
few	TRBV7-2	TRBJ1-2	.	CASSLGMAGVRGYTF	TGTGCCAGCAGCTTAGGAATGGCAGGGGTTAGGGGCTACACCTTC
.	TRBV7-6	TRBJ2-1	TRBD2	CASSLLGWAGGGVEQFF	TGTGCCAGCAGCCTACTAGGGTGGGCGGGAGGCGGAGTTGAGCAGTTCTTC
.	TRBV3-1/TRBV3-2	TRBJ1-6	TRBD1	CASSAHQGANSPLHF	TGTGCCAGCAGCGCCCATCAGGGGGCCAATTCACCCCTCCACTTT
.	TRBV9	TRBJ2-7	.	CASNTADSYEQYF	TGTGCCAGCAATACAGCGGACTCCTACGAGCAGTACTTC
.	TRBV29-1	TRBJ1-2	.	CSVDLQDRSYGYTF	TGCAGCGTCGACTTACAAGACCGGAGCTATGGCTACACCTTC
.	TRBV9	TRBJ2-2	.	CASRRGWDTGELFF	TGTGCCAGCAGGAGGGGGTGGGACACCGGGGAGCTGTTTTTT